The clone carrying this T cell receptor beta chain was recorded many times. Its target is not known. The sample originates from a study of blood T cells in healthy people across ages. The study's findings and limits: Older age went with lower TCR beta diversity per million T cells, in a roughly linear way. Naive T cell percentage strongly correlated with TCR beta diversity. With donor CMV status unknown, expanded clonotype changes were possibly confounded.

PCR was performed a second time for about 7 to 12 cycles using a sample-barcoded 5' primer and a J-beta primer mix. TCRdb fed the 5' RACE reads into MiXCR, producing one record per CDR3 protein. Of some 1 million distinct CDR3 sequences listed, 45% are singletons. Germline V lookup: CDR1 DFQATT, CDR2 SNEGSKA (reference sequence). The ends lost 6 bases at V and 1 base at J; junction bases unmatched: 8. The length of the CDR3 is 15 residues. Each sample had at least 6 million PBMCs isolated. The origin of this receptor is a woman aged 55 to 70 in good health. This rearrangement joins TRBV20-1 to TRBJ2-3; 9 bases agree with TRBD2. Sequencing input: blood. The CDR3 DNA follows: TGCAGTGCGATTAGCGGGAGTAGGGGCACAGATACGCAGTATTTT. It encodes CSAISGSRGTDTQYF.